The rows below give T cell receptor beta chains drawn from one sample of a study of human T cells and chemical hapten exposure. TCRdb analysed the RACE reads with MiXCR anew, one entry per CDR3 protein. The sample lists some 350,000 distinct CDR3 sequences, around 7% occurring once. This specimen consisted of whole blood, obtained in connection with sensitization to the hapten diphenylcyclopropenone (DPC). The receptors shown here come from a woman between 18 and 30 years old with alopecia areata. Some clones in this sample may be carry-over from other donors' samples. CDR3s include the opening cysteine and the closing phenylalanine or tryptophan. A D gene is named only where the DNA matches it firmly. A row's size may be missing; if present it is once, few, many or a size class.

V gene	clone size	J gene	D gene	CDR3 DNA	CDR3 protein
TRBV10-1	NA	TRBJ1-1	NA	TGCGCCAGCAGTGAGTCAATGATAGGGGTAAACACTGAAGCTTTCTTT	CASSESMIGVNTEAFF
TRBV24-1	NA	TRBJ1-5	TRBD1	TGTGCCACCCGACAGGGCGAGAATCAGCCCCAGCATTTT	CATRQGENQPQHF
TRBV18	many	TRBJ1-2	NA	TGTGCCAGCTCGGTAGGCAACTATGGCTACACCTTC	CASSVGNYGYTF
TRBV28	many	TRBJ2-7	NA	TGTGCCGCCGCCCCACCTCCGGACTACGAGCAGTACTTC	CAAAPPPDYEQYF
TRBV5-1	many	TRBJ2-7	NA	TGCGCCAGCAGCTTGCCGGAACAGACTGCCTACGAGCAGTACTTC	CASSLPEQTAYEQYF
TRBV4-3	NA	TRBJ1-1	NA	TGCGCCAGCAGCCAAGATGAGGCTGGACACATGAACACTGAAGCTTTCTTT	CASSQDEAGHMNTEAFF
TRBV14	few	TRBJ2-7	TRBD2	TGTGCCAGCAGCCTAAGCGGGGTTCCCTACGAGCAGTACTTC	CASSLSGVPYEQYF
TRBV28	many	TRBJ2-7	TRBD1	TGTGCCAGCGGGACAGGGGCCCACGAGCAGTACTTC	CASGTGAHEQYF
TRBV6-2/TRBV6-3	many	TRBJ2-3	NA	TGTGCCAGCAGTTACTCGAAATGGAGGGGATCGCACACAGATACGCAGTATTTT	CASSYSKWRGSHTDTQYF
TRBV11-2	few	TRBJ2-1	NA	TGTGCCAGCACCTTCACCCCCGGGATCCTCTACAATGAGCAGTTCTTC	CASTFTPGILYNEQFF
TRBV5-5	many	TRBJ2-6	NA	TGTGCCAGCAGCGAAAGCTCTGGGGCCAACGTCCTGACTTTC	CASSESSGANVLTF
TRBV6-2/TRBV6-3	many	TRBJ1-5	NA	TGTGCCAGCAGCGCCGCTTATAGCAATCAGCCCCAGCATTTT	CASSAAYSNQPQHF
TRBV2	few	TRBJ2-3	TRBD2	TGTGCCAGCAGTGAAGCTCTGTCTAGCGGGATGGATACGCAGTATTTT	CASSEALSSGMDTQYF
TRBV10-3	few	TRBJ1-6	TRBD1	TGTGCCACGATGGGAACAGGGGATAATTCACCCCTCCACTTT	CATMGTGDNSPLHF
TRBV15	few	TRBJ1-4	TRBD1	TGTGCCACCAGCAGAGGGACAGGGGAAAATGAAAAACTGTTTTTT	CATSRGTGENEKLFF
TRBV7-2	many	TRBJ1-5	NA	TGTGCCAGCAGCTGGTATGGAGGGGCCGATCAGCCCCAGCATTTT	CASSWYGGADQPQHF
TRBV12-3/TRBV12-4	few	TRBJ2-3	TRBD2	TGTGCCAGCAGTTTAGGGCTCCCTAGCGGGGGTTCAGATACGCAGTATTTT	CASSLGLPSGGSDTQYF
TRBV7-9	many	TRBJ2-7	NA	TGTGCCAGCAGCCCTAAAATGGACGATCCTGAGCAGTACTTC	CASSPKMDDPEQYF
TRBV24-1	many	TRBJ2-5	NA	TGTGCCACCAGTGCTATGCTGGCGGGGATACCCCAAGAGACCCAGTACTTC	CATSAMLAGIPQETQYF
TRBV12-3/TRBV12-4	NA	TRBJ1-1	NA	TGTGCCAGCCAGACAGACACTGAAGCTTTCTTT	CASQTDTEAFF
TRBV29-1	many	TRBJ1-1	TRBD1	TGCAGCGTTGGGGACAGGATGGGGGAAACTGAAGCTTTCTTT	CSVGDRMGETEAFF
TRBV29-1	NA	TRBJ2-7	TRBD2	TGCAGCGCCGAACTAGCGGGAACCTACGAGCAGTACTTC	CSAELAGTYEQYF
TRBV6-7	NA	TRBJ1-2	NA	TGTGCCAGCAGTCCCAAAGGCCAGGTTAACCTTTCTGGCTACACCTTC	CASSPKGQVNLSGYTF
TRBV4-2	once	TRBJ1-5	NA	TGTGCCAGCAGCCAAGACACAGTGGGGGCTAGCAATCAGCCCCAGCATTTT	CASSQDTVGASNQPQHF
TRBV29-1	few	TRBJ1-1	NA	TGCAGCGCTGCTGGACAGAACACTGAAGCTTTCTTT	CSAAGQNTEAFF
TRBV20-1	many	TRBJ1-2	NA	TGCAGTGCTAGCGCCCTAAGAGGGGAGCTCGTGGACCCTAACTATGGCTACACCTTC	CSASALRGELVDPNYGYTF
TRBV20-1	few	TRBJ1-2	TRBD1	TGCAGTGCTACAGGGGACAGGGGCCTGTATGGCTACACCTTC	CSATGDRGLYGYTF
TRBV7-8	few	TRBJ2-6	NA	TGTGCCAGCAGCTACTTACGGAAAAACTCCGTCTCTGGGGCCAACGTCCTGACTTTC	CASSYLRKNSVSGANVLTF
TRBV7-2	NA	TRBJ2-2	NA	TGTGCCAGCAGCTCCCGACAGGCGAACACCGGGGAGCTGTTTTTT	CASSSRQANTGELFF
TRBV12-3/TRBV12-4	NA	TRBJ1-3	NA	TGTGCCAGCAGTGACCCAGGGAGCTCTGGAAACACCATATATTTT	CASSDPGSSGNTIYF
TRBV11-2	many	TRBJ2-1	TRBD2	TGTGCCAGCAGCCTTCCCCCCCGAATTAGCGGGGAGGCGGGTGAGCAGTTCTTC	CASSLPPRISGEAGEQFF
TRBV21-1	NA	TRBJ2-6	NA	TGTGCCAGCAGCAAAGGTTCTAGCGGGGGACAATCTGGGGCCAACGTCCTGACTTTC	CASSKGSSGGQSGANVLTF
TRBV7-2	many	TRBJ2-3	NA	TGTGCCAGCAGCCCAAGGCTGCTCAGGGATACGCAGTATTTT	CASSPRLLRDTQYF
TRBV20-1	NA	TRBJ1-1	NA	TGCAGTGCTAGGACAGATTTCCCCAACACTGAAGCTTTCTTT	CSARTDFPNTEAFF
TRBV4-1	many	TRBJ2-3	TRBD2	TGCGCCAGCAGCCAAGATCGGAATAGCGGGGGGTCCTCTAGGCAGTATTTT	CASSQDRNSGGSSRQYF
TRBV3-1	many	TRBJ2-3	NA	TGTGCCAGCAGCCAAGAAGGAACCCAACGAGGGGCAGATACGCAGTATTTT	CASSQEGTQRGADTQYF
TRBV5-6	many	TRBJ2-7	TRBD2	TGTGCCAGCAGCCCGGGGGGGACCTACGAGCAGTACTTC	CASSPGGTYEQYF
TRBV7-9	few	TRBJ1-6	NA	TGTGCCAGCAGCTTAGCGGGAATACCCCTCCACTTT	CASSLAGIPLHF
TRBV7-2	many	TRBJ2-1	NA	TGTGCCAGCAGCGGAACTCCCTTCAATGAGCAGTTCTTC	CASSGTPFNEQFF
TRBV13	few	TRBJ1-1	TRBD1	TGTGCCAGCAGCTACAGGGGGGGCACTGAAGCTTTCTTT	CASSYRGGTEAFF
TRBV7-9	NA	TRBJ1-4	NA	TGTGCCAGCAGCTTAATGAACAGGCCCGCAACTAATGAAAAACTGTTTTTT	CASSLMNRPATNEKLFF
TRBV12-5	many	TRBJ2-1	NA	TGTGCTAGTGGCCCGGACTACCCCAATGAGCAGTTCTTC	CASGPDYPNEQFF
TRBV4-3	many	TRBJ2-2	NA	TGCGCCAGCAGCCATCCTTCAGGGCCCAACACCGGGGAGCTGTTTTTT	CASSHPSGPNTGELFF
TRBV2	many	TRBJ2-5	NA	TGTGCCAGCAGGGAGGGGGCTAGCGGACGCCAAGAGACCCAGTACTTC	CASREGASGRQETQYF
TRBV4-1	once	TRBJ1-1	TRBD1	TGCGCCAGCAGCCAATACCCAGGGGACAGAAGAACTGAAGCTTTCTTT	CASSQYPGDRRTEAFF
TRBV9	NA	TRBJ1-2	TRBD1	TGTGCCAGCAGCTCTTCAGCAGGGGGTTTCTTGGACTATGGCTACACCTTC	CASSSSAGGFLDYGYTF
TRBV7-2	few	TRBJ1-6	NA	TGTGCCAGCAGCTGGGCTACATCGCCAAGCTCCTATAATTCACCCCTCCACTTT	CASSWATSPSSYNSPLHF
TRBV6-2/TRBV6-3	NA	TRBJ1-5	TRBD1	TGTGCCAGCAGTTACTTGGGGGGACAGAATCAGCCCCAGCATTTT	CASSYLGGQNQPQHF
TRBV13	NA	TRBJ2-3	NA	TGTGCCAGCAGCTCGCAAAATAACCCAGGGACAGATACGCAGTATTTT	CASSSQNNPGTDTQYF
TRBV5-1	few	TRBJ1-5	NA	TGCGCCAGCAGCTTGGGGGAAAATAGCAATCAGCCCCAGCATTTT	CASSLGENSNQPQHF
TRBV28	NA	TRBJ2-3	TRBD2	TGTGCCAGCAGTCTAGGGGGACTAGCGGGGGTTACGCAGTATTTT	CASSLGGLAGVTQYF
TRBV18	NA	TRBJ2-3	NA	TGTGCCAGCTCACCCGGGGGGACATTCACAGATACGCAGTATTTT	CASSPGGTFTDTQYF
TRBV6-6	few	TRBJ2-3	NA	TGTGCCAGCAGTTGGGCCCCACTCTCCGGCCCGTATTTT	CASSWAPLSGPYF